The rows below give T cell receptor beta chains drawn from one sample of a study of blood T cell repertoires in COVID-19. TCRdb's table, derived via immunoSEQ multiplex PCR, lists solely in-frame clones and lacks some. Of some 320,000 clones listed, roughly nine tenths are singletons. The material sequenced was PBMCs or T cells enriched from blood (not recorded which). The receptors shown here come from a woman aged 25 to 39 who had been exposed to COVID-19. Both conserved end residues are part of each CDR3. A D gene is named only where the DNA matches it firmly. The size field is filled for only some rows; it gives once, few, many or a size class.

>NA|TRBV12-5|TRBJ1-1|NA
TGTGCTAGTGGTTTTGGTGGACTCGAAGCTTTCTTT
CASGFGGLEAFF
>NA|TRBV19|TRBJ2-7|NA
TGTGCCAGTAGTATAGGGTCCGGAGGATACTACGAGCAGTACTTC
CASSIGSGGYYEQYF
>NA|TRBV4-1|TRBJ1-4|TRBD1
TGCGCCAGCAGCCCCTTCGACAGGGGGCTAGGTGAAAAACTGTTTTTT
CASSPFDRGLGEKLFF
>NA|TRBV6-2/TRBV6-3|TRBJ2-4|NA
TGTGCCAGCAGCCACCGCCGGGGACTAGCCAAAAACATTCAGTACTTC
CASSHRRGLAKNIQYF
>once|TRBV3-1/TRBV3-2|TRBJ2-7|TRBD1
TGTGCCAGCAGAAGCGCAGGGGGCGGCGAGCAGTACTTC
CASRSAGGGEQYF
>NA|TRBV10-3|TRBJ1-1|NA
TGTGCCATCAGTGCCCCGGGATGGTTGGGCACTGAAGCTTTCTTT
CAISAPGWLGTEAFF
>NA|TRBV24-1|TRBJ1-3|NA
TGTGCCACCAGTGATAGCGGAAACACCATATATTTT
CATSDSGNTIYF
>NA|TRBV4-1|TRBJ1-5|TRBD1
TGCGCCAGCAGCCAAGACGACAGGGCTAGCAATCAGCCCCAGCATTTT
CASSQDDRASNQPQHF
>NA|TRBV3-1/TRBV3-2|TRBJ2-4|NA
TGTGCCCCGCAGGCGCTAGCCAAAAACATTCAGTACTTC
CAPQALAKNIQYF
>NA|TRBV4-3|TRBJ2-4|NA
TGCGCCAGCAGCCAAGATCTACCCTTTGGAGGGGCAGAGGGCAAAAACATTCAGTACTTC
CASSQDLPFGGAEGKNIQYF